One sample yielded the 7 T cell receptor beta chains listed below, sequenced in a study of PD-1 blockade in classical Hodgkin lymphoma (dated by TCRdb to about 2020). Library construction relied on the immunoSEQ multiplex PCR assay. Here the immuneACCESS table is served through TCRdb, limited to in-frame sequences with V and J called. Missing clones are a known gap in these copies; in checked studies unresolved V genes cover under half, and the rest lacks a known reason. The sample profile shows 100,000 to 130,000 clones; roughly nine tenths of them were found once. Clones ranked in the top ten supply about 20% of the sample. The time point label, as the study defines it: cycle 2 day 1 (C2D1) of nivolumab. Every trial patient had relapsed after autologous stem cell transplantation, and cohorts A, B and C differed in prior brentuximab vedotin exposure. Sample: peripheral blood mononuclear cells (PBMCs), taken before the second cycle of nivolumab. The receptors here all came from a human donor with classical Hodgkin lymphoma.

The chain carries TRBV5-1 and TRBJ2-7; 9 positions agree with TRBD1. The junction had 4 bases not matched to a gene; V was cut back by 0 bases and J by 6 bases. The germline V gene has CDR1 SGHRS and CDR2 YFSETQ. The CDR3 is made up of 14 amino acids. CDR3 sequence: CASSLEGQGTEQYF. DNA of the CDR3: TGCGCCAGCAGCTTGGAGGGACAGGGAACCGAGCAGTACTTC.

J is TRBJ1-1 and V is TRBV11-3; D may be TRBD1 (5 bases). V was trimmed by 0 bases and J by 5 bases, leaving 10 bases between them. This CDR3 has 14 residues. Per the germline V gene, CDR1 is SGHNT and CDR2 is YENEEA. The CDR3 protein is CASSLESRATEAFF. CDR3 bases: TGTGCCAGCAGCTTAGAATCCAGGGCGACTGAAGCTTTCTTT.

This rearrangement joins TRBV7-9 to TRBJ2-3; TRBD2 matches 13 bases. V shed 5 bases, J shed 6 bases, and the junction held 11 bases outside the gene matches. Germline V gene lookup returns CDR1 SEHNR and CDR2 FQNEAQ (reference sequence). This CDR3 region has 17 residues. CDR3 DNA sequence: TGTGCCAGCAGCCCAGGACTAGCGGGAGTTTACCCGGATACGCAGTATTTT. As protein: CASSPGLAGVYPDTQYF.

The gene calls are TRBV5-4 and TRBJ2-3; D not resolved. The germline CDR1 and CDR2 sequences are SGHNT and YYREEE (reference sequence). The CDR3 runs to 13 residues. Trimming pared 3 bases from V and 6 bases from J, leaving 11 bases between. CDR3 nucleotides: TGTGCCAGCAGCTCTAAACTGGGGGATACGCAGTATTTT. Its protein is CASSSKLGDTQYF.

J is TRBJ2-1 and V is TRBV2; D is uncertain. Trimming pared 1 base from V and 12 bases from J, leaving 16 bases between. The CDR3 is made up of 14 amino acids. CDR1 and CDR2 (germline): SNHLY, FYNNEI. The CDR3 here is CASSEELGWLTQFF. The CDR3 DNA is TGTGCCAGCAGTGAAGAGCTGGGTTGGCTAACGCAGTTCTTC.

The chain has TRBV5-1 and TRBJ2-1; 8 positions agree with TRBD2. Germline trimming cut 4 bases from V and 0 bases from J; bases unmatched to any gene: 3. The CDR3 sequence is 15 residues long. The V gene's germline CDR1 is SGHRS and CDR2 YFSETQ. The CDR3 DNA sequence: TGCGCCAGCAGCCGGGGGGGCAGCTCCTACAATGAGCAGTTCTTC. Its translation: CASSRGGSSYNEQFF.

The chain combines TRBV5-6 with TRBJ2-3, with D unresolved. Trimming stripped 4 bases from V and 0 bases from J, with 12 bases between. Germline values: CDR1 SGHDT, CDR2 YYEEEE. The CDR3 runs 15 residues. Here the CDR3 DNA reads TGTGCCAGCAGCCGATCGCAGCACAGCACAGATACGCAGTATTTT. Its translation: CASSRSQHSTDTQYF. Combining the CDR3 with reference TRBV5-6 and TRBJ2-3 gives the whole variable domain DAGVTQSPTHLIKTRGQQVTLRCSPKSGHDTVSWYQQALGQGPQFIFQYYEEEERQRGNFPDRFSGHQFPNYSSELNVNALLLGDSALYLCASSRSQHSTDTQYFGPGTRLTVL.